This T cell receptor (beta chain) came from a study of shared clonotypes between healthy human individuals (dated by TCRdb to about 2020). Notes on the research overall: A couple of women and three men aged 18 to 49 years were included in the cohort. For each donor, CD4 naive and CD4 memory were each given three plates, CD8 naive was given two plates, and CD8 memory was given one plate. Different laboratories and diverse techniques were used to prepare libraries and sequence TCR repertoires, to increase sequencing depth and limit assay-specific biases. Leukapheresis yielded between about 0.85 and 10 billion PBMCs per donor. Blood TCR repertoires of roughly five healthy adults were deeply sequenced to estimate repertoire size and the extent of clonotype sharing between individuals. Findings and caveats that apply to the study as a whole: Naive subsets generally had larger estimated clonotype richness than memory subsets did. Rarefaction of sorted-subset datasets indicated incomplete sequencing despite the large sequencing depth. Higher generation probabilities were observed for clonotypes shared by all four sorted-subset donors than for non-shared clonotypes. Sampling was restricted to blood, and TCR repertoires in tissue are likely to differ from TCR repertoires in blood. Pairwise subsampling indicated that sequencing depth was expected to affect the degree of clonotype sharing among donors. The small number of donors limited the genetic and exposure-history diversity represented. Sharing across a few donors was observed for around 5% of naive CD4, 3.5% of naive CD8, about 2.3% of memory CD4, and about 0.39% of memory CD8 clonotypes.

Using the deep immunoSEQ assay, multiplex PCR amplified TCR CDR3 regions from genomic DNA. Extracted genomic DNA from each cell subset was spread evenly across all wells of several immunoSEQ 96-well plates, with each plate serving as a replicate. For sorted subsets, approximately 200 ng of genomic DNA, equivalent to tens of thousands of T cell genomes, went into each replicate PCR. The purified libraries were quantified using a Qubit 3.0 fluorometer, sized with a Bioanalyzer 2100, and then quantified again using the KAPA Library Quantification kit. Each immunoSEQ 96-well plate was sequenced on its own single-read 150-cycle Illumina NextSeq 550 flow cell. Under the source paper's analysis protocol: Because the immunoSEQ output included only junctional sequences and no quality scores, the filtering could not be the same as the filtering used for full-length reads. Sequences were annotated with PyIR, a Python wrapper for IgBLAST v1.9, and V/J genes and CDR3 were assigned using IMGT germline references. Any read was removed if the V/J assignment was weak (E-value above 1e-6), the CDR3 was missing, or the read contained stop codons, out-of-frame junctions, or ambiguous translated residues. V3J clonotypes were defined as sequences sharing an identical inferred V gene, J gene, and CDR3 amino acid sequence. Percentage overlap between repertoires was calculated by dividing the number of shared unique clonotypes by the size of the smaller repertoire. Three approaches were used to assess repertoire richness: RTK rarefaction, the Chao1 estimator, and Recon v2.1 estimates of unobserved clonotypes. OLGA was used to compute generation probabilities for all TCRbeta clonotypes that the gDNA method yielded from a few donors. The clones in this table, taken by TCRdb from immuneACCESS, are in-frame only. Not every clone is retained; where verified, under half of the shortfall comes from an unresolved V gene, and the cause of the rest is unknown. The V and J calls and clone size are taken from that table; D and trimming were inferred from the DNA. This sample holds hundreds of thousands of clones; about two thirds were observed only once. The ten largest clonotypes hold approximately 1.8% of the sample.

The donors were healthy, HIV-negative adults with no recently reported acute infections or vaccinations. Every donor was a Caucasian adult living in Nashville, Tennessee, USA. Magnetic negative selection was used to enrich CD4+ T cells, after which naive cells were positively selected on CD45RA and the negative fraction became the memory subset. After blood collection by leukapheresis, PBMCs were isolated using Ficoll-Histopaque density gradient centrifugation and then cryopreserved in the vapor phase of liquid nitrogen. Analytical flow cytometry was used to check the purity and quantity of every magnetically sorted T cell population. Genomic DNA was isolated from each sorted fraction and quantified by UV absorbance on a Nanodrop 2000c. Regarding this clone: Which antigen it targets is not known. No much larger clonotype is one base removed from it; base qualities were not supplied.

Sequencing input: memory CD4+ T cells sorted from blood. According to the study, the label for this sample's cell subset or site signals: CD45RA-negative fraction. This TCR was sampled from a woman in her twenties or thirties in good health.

The nucleotide sequence reads as follows: TGTGCCACCAGCAGAGATGTGGGATCAACCTCCCCCTACACCTTC. Its amino acids are CATSRDVGSTSPYTF. The rearrangement combines TRBV15 with TRBJ1-2; the D gene is unclear. The V and J ends are trimmed by 0 bases and 10 bases, leaving 18 bases between them. The CDR3 measures 15 amino acids from cysteine to phenylalanine. The only DNA kept is the CDR3, 45 bases in frame from the first base. From a lookup of the germline V gene (reference sequence), CDR1 and CDR2 are LNHNV and YYDKDF.